This entry lists 26 T cell receptor beta chains sequenced from one sample in a study of blood T cell repertoires in COVID-19. Only in-frame clones appear in the TCRdb table, and some are missing; sequencing was by immunoSEQ multiplex PCR. The sample has 330,000 or so clones; roughly 89% are singletons. The sample consisted of peripheral blood. All receptors derive from a man under 40 with COVID-19, enrolled during active disease.

The chain employs TRBV10-3 and TRBJ1-6; D is perhaps TRBD1 (5 bases). Germline CDR1 and CDR2: ENHRY and SYGVKD. V was pared by 2 bases and J by 7 bases, with 18 bases between. The CDR3 loop spans 17 amino acids. DNA for the CDR3: TGTGCCATCAGTGAGGCGGCAGGGAAGGGGAGGAATTCACCCCTCCACTTT. Its translation: CAISEAAGKGRNSPLHF.

The chain carries TRBV20-1 and TRBJ2-7; D perhaps matches TRBD2 (6 bases). This CDR3 spans 14 amino acids. V was shortened by 3 bases and J by 4 bases, with 16 bases between the two germline ends. Germline V CDR1 and CDR2: DFQATT, SNEGSKA (reference sequence). This CDR3 reads CSASDWQEGYEQYF. The CDR3 DNA reads as TGCAGTGCTAGTGACTGGCAGGAGGGTTACGAGCAGTACTTC.

The chain joins TRBV19 to TRBJ2-7; TRBD2 aligns across 11 bases. The V gene's germline CDR1 is LNHDA and CDR2 SQIVND (reference sequence). V gave up 7 bases and J gave up 2 bases; unmatched junction bases: 7. There are 15 residues in the CDR3. This CDR3 reads CASKASGGTTYEQYF. The CDR3 nucleotides are TGTGCCAGTAAGGCTAGCGGGGGGACGACCTACGAGCAGTACTTC.

This rearrangement joins TRBV6-2 or TRBV6-3 to TRBJ2-5; 15 bases are shared with TRBD2. The length of the CDR3 is 20 residues. The V segment lost 1 base and the J segment 5 bases; nucleotides outside the gene matches: 14. Per the germline V gene, CDR1 is MNHEY and CDR2 is SVGEGT. The chain's CDR3 is CASSYFRLRTSGRAVETQYF. The CDR3 nucleotides are TGTGCCAGCAGTTACTTCCGCTTACGGACTAGCGGGAGGGCTGTGGAGACCCAGTACTTC.

J is TRBJ2-3 and V is TRBV4-3; possible D gene TRBD1, 5 bases. V shed 3 bases and J shed 2 bases, with 18 bases lying between them. Germline-derived CDR1 and CDR2 are LGHNA and YSLEER. The CDR3 totals 17 residues. The CDR3 DNA sequence: TGCGCCAGCAGCCAGAGATCCACAGGATTTTACACAGATACGCAGTATTTT. This sequence encodes CASSQRSTGFYTDTQYF.

This sequence joins TRBV4-2 and TRBJ2-2; maybe TRBD2 (5 bases). In germline, CDR1 is LGHNA, CDR2 YNFKEQ. There are 16 residues in the CDR3. Trimming left V 0 bases short and J 7 bases short, with 15 bases between. The CDR3 loop reads CASSQDLQRKDGELFF. As DNA, the CDR3 is TGTGCCAGCAGCCAAGATCTTCAGCGGAAAGACGGGGAGCTGTTTTTT.

This chain connects TRBV12-3 or TRBV12-4 to TRBJ2-3; D perhaps matches TRBD2 (6 bases). This CDR3 contains 12 residues. The ends were cut back, 5 bases at V and 7 bases at J, with 10 bases in the middle. The CDR3 loop reads CASSNLAYTQYF. The DNA for the CDR3 is TGTGCCAGCAGTAACCTAGCGTATACGCAGTATTTT.

The CDR3 bases are TGTGCCAGCAGTTGGACAGGGGGTACCACTGAAGCTTTCTTT. It yields the protein CASSWTGGTTEAFF. The V and J genes are TRBV27 and TRBJ1-1, with TRBD1 matching over 10 bases. J gave up 4 bases and V 4 bases, and 3 bases lay outside the gene matches. The CDR3 loop spans 14 amino acids. CDR1 MNHEY and CDR2 SMNVEV come from the germline V gene (reference sequence).

The V gene is TRBV2, the J gene TRBJ2-7; the match to TRBD2 covers 15 bases. The CDR3 is made up of 19 amino acids. V dropped 6 bases and J dropped 7; count of bases not matched to a gene: 19. Germline loops: CDR1 SNHLY, CDR2 FYNNEI. CDR3 region: CASSVLSGLAGGRTGEQYF. In DNA, the CDR3 is TGTGCCAGCAGCGTTCTATCCGGACTAGCGGGAGGGCGGACCGGAGAGCAGTACTTC.

In the case of this clone: The identical CDR3 is also encoded by other nucleotide sequences in the sample. The chain links TRBV7-8 to TRBJ2-3, with 7 positions matching TRBD1. J lost 1 base, V lost 5 bases, and 3 bases had no gene match. CDR3 size: 14 residues. Germline values: CDR1 SGHVS, CDR2 FQNEAQ. Here the CDR3 DNA reads TGTGCCAGCAGCCGAGGACAGGGCACAGATACGCAGTATTTT. Protein sequence: CASSRGQGTDTQYF.

V usage is TRBV18 and J usage is TRBJ2-2; TRBD1 matches 8 bases. This CDR3 has 17 residues. The germline V gene encodes CDR1 KGHSH and CDR2 LQKENI. J lost 5 bases, V lost 3 bases, and 11 bases had no gene match. The DNA of the CDR3 is TGTGCCAGCTCACCTTTTCGGACAGGGACGCAAACCGGGGAGCTGTTTTTT. Translating gives CASSPFRTGTQTGELFF.

This clone was recorded only once. The chain recombines TRBV14 with TRBJ2-7; the D is unclear. V was shortened by 0 bases and J by 2 bases, with 11 bases between the two germline ends. The CDR3 runs to 15 residues. Germline assignment: CDR1 SGHDN and CDR2 FVKESK. CDR3 amino acids: CASSQDEAIPYEQYF. CDR3 bases: TGTGCCAGCAGCCAAGATGAAGCGATTCCCTACGAGCAGTACTTC.

The chain has TRBV19 and TRBJ1-1; 10 nucleotides align to TRBD1. The CDR3 covers 15 residues. Trimming took 5 bases from V and 3 from J; bases not matched to a gene: 6. Germline V gene data show CDR1 as LNHDA and CDR2 as SQIVND (reference sequence). DNA for the CDR3: TGTGCCAGTAGTCCGAAGGGACAGGGGTACACTGAAGCTTTCTTT. It translates to CASSPKGQGYTEAFF. The full variable domain, in which reference TRBV19 and TRBJ1-1 provide the parts outside the CDR3, is DGGITQSPKYLFRKEGQNVTLSCEQNLNHDAMYWYRQDPGQGLRLIYYSQIVNDFQKGDIAEGYSVSREKKESFPLTVTSAQKNPTAFYLCASSPKGQGYTEAFFGQGTRLTVV.

The chain recombines TRBV12-3 or TRBV12-4 with TRBJ2-2, with D unclear. This CDR3 spans 12 amino acids. The V and J ends lost 4 bases and 5 bases respectively, with 5 bases between them. The CDR3 region is CASSSNTGELFF. In nucleotides, the CDR3 is TGTGCCAGCAGTTCCAATACCGGGGAGCTGTTTTTT.

V and J are TRBV6-5 and TRBJ1-4, with D perhaps matching TRBD1 (6 bases). Germline V gene sequence: CDR1 MNHEY, CDR2 SVGAGI. CDR3 length: 14 amino acids. Trimming removed 7 bases from V and 8 bases from J, with 17 bases in between. The DNA of the CDR3 is TGTGCCAGCACCCTTACAGGGTCTCGCGAAAAACTGTTTTTT. It is translated as CASTLTGSREKLFF.

The genes are TRBV15 and TRBJ2-1; 8 bases match TRBD2. The CDR3 sequence is 16 residues long. Germline lookup yields CDR1 LNHNV and CDR2 YYDKDF (reference sequence). With 0 bases clipped from V and 7 bases from J, the junction kept 8 bases outside the gene matches. The CDR3 region is CATSRDYSGSMNEQFF. For the CDR3, the DNA is TGTGCCACCAGCAGAGACTACAGCGGGAGTATGAATGAGCAGTTCTTC. The variable domain in full, completed from reference TRBV15 and TRBJ2-1, reads DAMVIQNPRYQVTQFGKPVTLSCSQTLNHNVMYWYQQKSSQAPKLLFHYYDKDFNNEADTPDNFQSRRPNTSFCFLDIRSPGLGDTAMYLCATSRDYSGSMNEQFFGPGTRLTVL.

V usage is TRBV10-3 and J usage is TRBJ1-2; TRBD1 matches at 9 bases. The CDR3 loop spans 16 amino acids. V shed 5 bases, J shed 2 bases, and the junction held 9 bases outside the gene matches. Germline V gene data show CDR1 as ENHRY and CDR2 as SYGVKD. CDR3: CAISPTPGTGNYGYTF. CDR3 coding DNA: TGTGCCATCAGTCCTACACCCGGGACAGGGAACTATGGCTACACCTTC.

The chain links TRBV9 to TRBJ2-7; D unresolved. From germline, CDR1 is SGDLS and CDR2 YYNGEE. The ends were cut back, 0 bases at V and 3 bases at J, with 16 bases in the middle. The CDR3 loop spans 16 amino acids. For the CDR3, the DNA is TGTGCCAGCAGCGTAGGACGAGAGGCAATAATCTACGAGCAGTACTTC. Amino acids: CASSVGREAIIYEQYF.

J is TRBJ1-1 and V is TRBV11-2; D unresolved. Germline loops: CDR1 SGHAT, CDR2 FQNNGV. Trimming took off 2 bases at V and 5 bases at J, with 9 bases between the two ends. CDR3 size: 13 residues. CDR3 nucleotides: TGTGCCAGCAGCTTAAATAGATGGACTGAAGCTTTCTTT. Amino acid sequence: CASSLNRWTEAFF.

The chain carries TRBV4-2 and TRBJ2-2; 7 nucleotides align to TRBD2. The CDR3 length is 16 residues. The trim removed 1 base at V and 6 bases at J, leaving 8 bases unmatched. Germline V gene data show CDR1 as LGHNA and CDR2 as YNFKEQ. CDR3 residues: CASSQVGGLVAGELFF. The CDR3 nucleotides read TGTGCCAGCAGCCAAGTGGGAGGGTTGGTGGCCGGGGAGCTGTTTTTT.

The chain uses TRBV5-4 and TRBJ2-7; TRBD2 might be the D (6 bases). Germline V CDR1 and CDR2: SGHNT, YYREEE (reference sequence). The CDR3 totals 15 residues. V lost 4 bases to trimming and J lost 3 bases, with 17 bases between them. CDR3 nucleotides: TGTGCCAGCAGCATCCACGGAGGGAGCCTCTACGAGCAGTACTTC. It encodes CASSIHGGSLYEQYF.

The chain joins TRBV27 to TRBJ2-1; perhaps TRBD2 as D (6 bases). The germline V gene has CDR1 MNHEY and CDR2 SMNVEV (reference sequence). The CDR3 loop spans 15 amino acids. V shed 10 bases and J shed 9 bases, with 25 bases lying between them. The CDR3 region has the DNA TGTGCCACACAAAAAGAGCGGGTCACCCCAACTGAGCAGTTCTTC. Translated: CATQKERVTPTEQFF.

The chain is built from TRBV7-2 and TRBJ2-3; 10 nucleotides align to TRBD2. Trimming at V came to 5 bases and at J to 0 bases, leaving 11 bases not matched to a gene. Looked up from germline, CDR1 is SGHTA and CDR2 is FQGNSA. The CDR3 contains 18 residues. The CDR3 region is CASSAPWPTSGSTDTQYF. The DNA for the CDR3 is TGTGCCAGCAGCGCACCATGGCCGACTAGCGGGAGCACAGATACGCAGTATTTT.

This chain connects TRBV7-9 to TRBJ2-7; the D is unclear. From germline, CDR1 is SEHNR and CDR2 FQNEAQ (reference sequence). V was trimmed by 5 bases and J by 2 bases, leaving 10 bases between them. This CDR3 spans 13 amino acids. The DNA for the CDR3 is TGTGCCAGCAGCCCACCACCAGCCTACGAGCAGTACTTC. Translated, it gives CASSPPPAYEQYF.

V usage is TRBV19 and J usage is TRBJ2-7, with D perhaps matching TRBD1 (5 bases). This CDR3 has 15 residues. The germline gives CDR1 LNHDA, CDR2 SQIVND (reference sequence). V lost 3 bases and J 0 bases, leaving 12 bases between the germline ends. CDR3 region: CASSMVYRSSYEQYF. In nucleotides, the CDR3 is TGTGCCAGTAGTATGGTTTACAGGAGCTCCTACGAGCAGTACTTC.

V is TRBV19 and J is TRBJ2-3, with D tentatively TRBD1 (6 bases). The CDR3 totals 16 residues. The germline V and J ends were trimmed by 3 bases and 4 bases, with 17 bases remaining between them. Germline V gives CDR1 LNHDA, CDR2 SQIVND (reference sequence). For the CDR3, the DNA is TGTGCCAGTAGTATCCCCAGGGGATATCAAGCAGATACGCAGTATTTT. Translation gives CASSIPRGYQADTQYF.